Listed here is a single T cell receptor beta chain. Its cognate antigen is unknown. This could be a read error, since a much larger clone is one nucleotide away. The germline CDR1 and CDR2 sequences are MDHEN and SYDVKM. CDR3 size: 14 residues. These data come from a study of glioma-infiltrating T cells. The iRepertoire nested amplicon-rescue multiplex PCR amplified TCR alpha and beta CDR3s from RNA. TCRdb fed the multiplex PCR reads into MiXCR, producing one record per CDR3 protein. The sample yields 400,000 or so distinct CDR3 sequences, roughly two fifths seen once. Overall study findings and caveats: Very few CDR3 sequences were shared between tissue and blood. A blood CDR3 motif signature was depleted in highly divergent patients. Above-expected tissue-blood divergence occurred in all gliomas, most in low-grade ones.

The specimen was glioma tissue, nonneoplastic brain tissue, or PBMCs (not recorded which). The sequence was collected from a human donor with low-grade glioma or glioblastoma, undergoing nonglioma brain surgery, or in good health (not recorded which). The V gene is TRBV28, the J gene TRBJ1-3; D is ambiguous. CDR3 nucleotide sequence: TGTGCCAGCAGCAACTCAGGTTCTGGAAACACCGTATATTTT. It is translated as CASSNSGSGNTVYF. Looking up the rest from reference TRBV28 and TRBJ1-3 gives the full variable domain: DVKVTQSSRYLVKRTGEKVFLECVQDMDHENMFWYRQDPGLGLRLIYFSYDVKMKEKGDIPEGYSVSREKKERFSLILESASTNQTSMYLCASSNSGSGNTVYFGEGSWLTVV.